This T cell receptor (beta chain) originates from a study of OX40 agonist ivuxolimab in advanced cancers. The CDR3 sequence is 12 residues long. V was cut by 2 bases and J by 10 bases, with 6 bases left in between. CDR1 and CDR2 from the germline V gene are SGHTA and FQGNSA. Generated by immunoSEQ multiplex PCR, the TCRdb table keeps only in-frame clones and is missing some. The sample consists of under 100,000 clones, 70% to 90% of them appearing once. Autoimmune disease history or systemic immunosuppression excluded patients. The rearrangement joins TRBV7-2 to TRBJ1-6; D remains ambiguous. The receptor comes from an adult with an advanced solid tumor such as melanoma, head and neck, liver or kidney cancer. The sample consisted of CD4+ or CD8+ T cells sorted from blood, taken in a trial of the OX40 agonist ivuxolimab. The DNA of the CDR3 is TGTGCCAGCAGCTTAAAGTCCTCACCCCTCCACTTT. It encodes CASSLKSSPLHF.